Below, 14 T cell receptor beta chains from the same sample are listed, as sequenced in a study of identical twins. A single record per CDR3 protein comes from TCRdb applying MiXCR to the 5' RACE reads. The data hold about 530,000 distinct CDR3 sequences, with over 12% observed a single time. This sample was also put to use in a study of yellow fever vaccine responses in identical twins.

Sequenced sample: CD4+ T cells sorted from blood. These TCRs come from a woman aged 18-29 years in good health.

V gene TRBV20-1 combines with J gene TRBJ2-7; a weak D match, TRBD2 (6 bases). V lost 3 bases and J 2 bases, leaving 11 bases between the germline ends. Germline lookup yields CDR1 DFQATT and CDR2 SNEGSKA (reference sequence). CDR3 size: 13 residues. CDR3 loop: CSARVSGTYEQYF. DNA for the CDR3: TGCAGTGCTAGGGTTAGCGGAACCTACGAGCAGTACTTC.

This clonotype was detected ten times or more. V is TRBV12-3 or TRBV12-4 and J is TRBJ2-3, with 9 bases fitting TRBD1. J was trimmed by 4 bases and V by 4 bases; bases with no gene match: 6. The CDR3 totals 15 residues. The DNA of the CDR3 is TGTGCCAGCAGTTCGCGGGACAGGGATGCAGATACGCAGTATTTT. It specifies CASSSRDRDADTQYF.

In this sample, this clonotype turned up a few times. The chain joins TRBV10-3 to TRBJ1-2; 7 bases match TRBD1. With 5 bases clipped from V and 4 bases from J, the junction kept 7 bases outside the gene matches. CDR1 and CDR2 (germline): ENHRY, SYGVKD. There are 14 residues in the CDR3. The CDR3 region is CAISPDRDGYGYTF. CDR3 sequence (DNA): TGTGCCATCAGTCCAGACAGGGATGGCTATGGCTACACCTTC.

This clonotype was counted only a few times. The chain is built from TRBV5-1 and TRBJ2-3; D is ambiguous. V was clipped by 2 bases and J by 7 bases, with 5 bases between them. The CDR3 totals 11 residues. Looked up from germline, CDR1 is SGHRS and CDR2 is YFSETQ. The CDR3 is CASSLEYTQYF. The CDR3 DNA is TGCGCCAGCAGCTTAGAGTATACGCAGTATTTT.

This chain links TRBV5-5 with TRBJ2-5; 14 bases fit TRBD2. Losses at the gene ends were 4 bases for V and 4 bases for J; bases not matched to a gene: 9. Per the germline V gene, CDR1 is SGHKS and CDR2 is YYEKEE (reference sequence). This CDR3 is built from 17 residues. This CDR3 is CASSRTFGLAGGETQYF. CDR3 DNA sequence: TGTGCCAGCAGCCGGACATTTGGACTAGCGGGGGGAGAGACCCAGTACTTC. Complete variable domain (other parts from reference TRBV5-5 and TRBJ2-5): DAGVTQSPTHLIKTRGQQVTLRCSPISGHKSVSWYQQVLGQGPQFIFQYYEKEERGRGNFPDRFSARQFPNYSSELNVNALLLGDSALYLCASSRTFGLAGGETQYFGPGTRLLVL.

The CDR3 region has the DNA TGTGCCACCAGTGATTCCCGACAGTTCTCTGGGGCCAACGTCCTGACTTTC. Its protein product is CATSDSRQFSGANVLTF. J is TRBJ2-6 and V is TRBV24-1, with a weak D call TRBD1 (5 bases). CDR3 length: 17 residues. In germline, CDR1 is KGHDR, CDR2 SFDVKD. Trimming removed 2 bases at V and 0 bases at J, with 10 bases between.

This clonotype has ten or more counts. The CDR3 spells CASIGQGSRQPQHF. As DNA, the CDR3 is TGTGCCAGCATTGGACAGGGTTCACGTCAGCCCCAGCATTTT. The chain joins TRBV21-1 to TRBJ1-5; TRBD1 is the table's D call, not checked against the DNA. TRBV21-1 is described as a pseudogene. The CDR3 is made up of 14 amino acids.

This rearrangement joins TRBV20-1 to TRBJ1-2; tentative D call: TRBD1 (6 bases). Trimming took 1 base from V and 8 from J, leaving 23 bases between them. Germline CDR1 and CDR2: DFQATT and SNEGSKA (reference sequence). The CDR3 has 16 amino acids. The CDR3 nucleotides read TGCAGTGCTAGAGGACTCGCACCGGGGGCCCTCTGGGGCTACACCTTC. This encodes CSARGLAPGALWGYTF.

This clonotype was counted only a few times. The chain uses TRBV2 and TRBJ2-6; D call uncertain. Germline-derived CDR1 and CDR2 are SNHLY and FYNNEI. V dropped 1 base and J dropped 4 bases, with 8 bases sitting between them. This CDR3 comprises 15 residues. The CDR3 loop reads CASSEGLAGANVLTF. The CDR3 nucleotides are TGTGCCAGCAGTGAAGGTCTTGCAGGGGCCAACGTCCTGACTTTC.

The chain has TRBV4-1 and TRBJ2-3; TRBD2 matches at 8 bases. V lost 5 bases, J lost 7 bases, and 8 bases stayed unmatched. This CDR3 comprises 14 residues. Germline V gives CDR1 MGHRA, CDR2 YSYEKL. CDR3 DNA: TGCGCCAGCAGCTCCCCAGCGGGGGAGAATACGCAGTATTTT. Its protein product is CASSSPAGENTQYF.

A few counts support this clonotype. This chain joins TRBV4-1 and TRBJ2-2; D is ambiguous. CDR1 and CDR2 from the germline V gene are MGHRA and YSYEKL. V was pared by 2 bases and J by 4 bases, with 8 bases between. The CDR3 has 14 residues. The CDR3 here is CASSQRATTGELFF. The CDR3 DNA follows: TGCGCCAGCAGCCAAAGGGCTACCACCGGGGAGCTGTTTTTT.

V gene TRBV28 combines with J gene TRBJ2-1; TRBD2 matches 14 bases. V lost 5 bases and J lost 14; bases outside the gene matches: 8. Germline V lookup: CDR1 MDHEN, CDR2 SYDVKM. The CDR3 has 14 amino acids. The CDR3 coding sequence is TGTGCCAGCAGTCACAGACTAGCGGGAGGGCTTGAGTTCTTC. Amino acid sequence: CASSHRLAGGLEFF.

The chain has TRBV11-2 and TRBJ2-1, with 7 bases lining up with TRBD2. J was trimmed by 16 bases and V by 0 bases; bases with no gene match: 15. The germline gives CDR1 SGHAT, CDR2 FQNNGV. The CDR3 runs 15 residues. The CDR3 spells CASSLDSPAGMVQFF. The CDR3 DNA reads TGTGCCAGCAGCTTAGATTCCCCAGCGGGGATGGTACAATTCTTC.

This clonotype was seen only a few times. This chain links TRBV5-1 with TRBJ2-7, with 8 bases fitting TRBD1. The CDR3 totals 15 residues. Germline lookup yields CDR1 SGHRS and CDR2 YFSETQ. The V and J ends lost 6 bases and 0 bases, in that order; junction bases with no gene match: 8. This chain's CDR3 is CASTPGQGGSYEQYF. CDR3 nucleotides: TGCGCCAGCACCCCCGGACAGGGCGGCTCCTACGAGCAGTACTTC.